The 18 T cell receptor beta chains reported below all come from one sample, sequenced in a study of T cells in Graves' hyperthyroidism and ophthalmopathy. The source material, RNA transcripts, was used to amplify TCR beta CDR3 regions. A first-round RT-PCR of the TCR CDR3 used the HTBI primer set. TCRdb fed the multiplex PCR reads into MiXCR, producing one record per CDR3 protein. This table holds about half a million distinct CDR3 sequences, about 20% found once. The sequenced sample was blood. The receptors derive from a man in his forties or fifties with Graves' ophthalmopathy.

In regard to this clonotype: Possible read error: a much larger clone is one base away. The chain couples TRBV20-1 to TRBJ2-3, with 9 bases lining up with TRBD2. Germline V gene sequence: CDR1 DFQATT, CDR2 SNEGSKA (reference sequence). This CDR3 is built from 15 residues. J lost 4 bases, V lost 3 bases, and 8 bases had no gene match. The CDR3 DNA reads TGCAGTGCTAGGTGGAGCGGGGGGTACGCAGATACGCAGTATTTT. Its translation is CSARWSGGYADTQYF.

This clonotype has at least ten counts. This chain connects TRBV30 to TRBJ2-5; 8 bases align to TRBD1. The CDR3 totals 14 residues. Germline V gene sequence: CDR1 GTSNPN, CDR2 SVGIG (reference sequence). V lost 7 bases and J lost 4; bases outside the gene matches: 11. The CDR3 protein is CASQTGERSETQYF. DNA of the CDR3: TGTGCCTCACAGACAGGGGAGCGTTCAGAGACCCAGTACTTC.

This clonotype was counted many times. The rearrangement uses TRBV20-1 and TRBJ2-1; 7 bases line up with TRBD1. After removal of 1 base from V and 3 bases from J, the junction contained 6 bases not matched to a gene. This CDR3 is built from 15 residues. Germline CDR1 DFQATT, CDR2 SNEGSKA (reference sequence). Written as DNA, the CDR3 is TGCAGTGCTAGAGGCCGGGACAGAGGCTACAATGAGCAGTTCTTC. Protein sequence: CSARGRDRGYNEQFF.

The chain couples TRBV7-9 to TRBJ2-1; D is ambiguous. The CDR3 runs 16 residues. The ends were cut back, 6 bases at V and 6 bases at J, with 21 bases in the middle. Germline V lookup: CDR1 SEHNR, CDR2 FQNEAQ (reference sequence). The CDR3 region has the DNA TGTGCCAGCAGACAATTAAGGTTAGGGTTATTCAATGAGCAGTTCTTC. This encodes CASRQLRLGLFNEQFF.

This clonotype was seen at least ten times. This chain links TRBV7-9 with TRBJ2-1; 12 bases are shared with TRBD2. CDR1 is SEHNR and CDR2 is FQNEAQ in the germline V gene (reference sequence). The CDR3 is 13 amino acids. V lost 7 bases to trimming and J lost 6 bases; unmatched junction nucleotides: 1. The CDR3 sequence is CASKTSGSNEQFF. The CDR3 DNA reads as TGTGCCAGCAAGACTAGCGGGAGCAATGAGCAGTTCTTC.

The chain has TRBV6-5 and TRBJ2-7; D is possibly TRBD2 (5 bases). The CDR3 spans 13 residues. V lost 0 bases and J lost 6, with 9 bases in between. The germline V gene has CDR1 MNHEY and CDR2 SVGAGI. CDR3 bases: TGTGCCAGCAGTTACTCAGACCGGGGCGAGCAGTACTTC. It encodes CASSYSDRGEQYF.

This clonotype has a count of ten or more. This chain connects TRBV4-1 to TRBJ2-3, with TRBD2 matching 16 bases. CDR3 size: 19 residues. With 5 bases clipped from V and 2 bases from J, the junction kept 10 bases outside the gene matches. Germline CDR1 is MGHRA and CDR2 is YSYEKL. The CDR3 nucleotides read TGCGCCAGCAGCTTCCCGGGACTAGCGGGAGGGCACAACACAGATACGCAGTATTTT. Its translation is CASSFPGLAGGHNTDTQYF.

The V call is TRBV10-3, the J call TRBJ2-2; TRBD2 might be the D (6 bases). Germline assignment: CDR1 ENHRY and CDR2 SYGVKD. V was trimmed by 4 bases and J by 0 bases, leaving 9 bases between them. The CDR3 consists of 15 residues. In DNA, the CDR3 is TGTGCCATCAGTGTGGGGGGACCGAACACCGGGGAGCTGTTTTTT. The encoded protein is CAISVGGPNTGELFF.

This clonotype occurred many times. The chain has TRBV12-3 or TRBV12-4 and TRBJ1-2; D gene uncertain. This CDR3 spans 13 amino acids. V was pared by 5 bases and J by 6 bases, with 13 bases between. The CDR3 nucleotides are TGTGCCAGCAGTCCCGACTCATATCATGGCTACACCTTC. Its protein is CASSPDSYHGYTF.

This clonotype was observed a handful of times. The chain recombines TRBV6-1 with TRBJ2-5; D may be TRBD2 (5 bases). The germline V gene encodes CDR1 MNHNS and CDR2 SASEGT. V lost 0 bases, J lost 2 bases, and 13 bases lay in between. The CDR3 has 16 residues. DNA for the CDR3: TGTGCCAGCAGTGAAGCTCCACAGCGGATTCAAGAGACCCAGTACTTC. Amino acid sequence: CASSEAPQRIQETQYF.

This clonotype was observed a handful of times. CDR3 sequence (DNA): TGTGCCAGCAGCCAAGGGGACAGGGGATATCAGCCCCAGCATTTT. Translation: CASSQGDRGYQPQHF. The chain couples TRBV7-9 to TRBJ1-5; 10 nucleotides match TRBD1. Germline V gives CDR1 SEHNR, CDR2 FQNEAQ (reference sequence). This CDR3 region has 15 residues. V shed 5 bases and J 5 bases; nucleotides not matched to a gene: 6.

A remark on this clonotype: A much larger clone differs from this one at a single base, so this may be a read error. In DNA, the CDR3 is TGTGCCAGCAGCTCCCGGGCGGTTCCGAGCTCCTACGAGCAGTACTTC. This gives the protein CASSSRAVPSSYEQYF. This chain joins TRBV7-9 and TRBJ2-7; unclear D gene. The germline gives CDR1 SEHNR, CDR2 FQNEAQ (reference sequence). V was clipped by 4 bases and J by 0 bases, with 16 bases between them. The CDR3 is 16 amino acids.

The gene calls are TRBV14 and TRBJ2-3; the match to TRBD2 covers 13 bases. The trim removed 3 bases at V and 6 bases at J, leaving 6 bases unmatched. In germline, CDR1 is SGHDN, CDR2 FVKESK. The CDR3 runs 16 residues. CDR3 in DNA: TGTGCCAGCAGCCACCCCCGGACTAGCGGGAGCGATACGCAGTATTTT. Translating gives CASSHPRTSGSDTQYF.

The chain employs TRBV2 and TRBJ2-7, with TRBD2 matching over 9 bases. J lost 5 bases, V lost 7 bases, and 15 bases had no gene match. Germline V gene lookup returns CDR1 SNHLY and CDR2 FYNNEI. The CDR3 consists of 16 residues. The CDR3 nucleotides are TGTGCCAGCATATGGGTTACTAGCGGGTACAAGGACGAGCAGTACTTC. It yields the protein CASIWVTSGYKDEQYF.

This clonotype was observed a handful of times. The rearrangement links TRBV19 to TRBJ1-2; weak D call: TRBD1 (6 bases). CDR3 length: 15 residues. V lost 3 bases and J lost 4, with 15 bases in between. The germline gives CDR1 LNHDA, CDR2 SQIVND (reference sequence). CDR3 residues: CASSMQGIPLYGYTF. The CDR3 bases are TGTGCCAGTAGTATGCAGGGGATCCCTCTCTATGGCTACACCTTC.

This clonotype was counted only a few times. In DNA, the CDR3 is TGTGCCAGCAGTTCGATGCTAGCGGGAAAAGAGACCCAGTACTTC. Its translation: CASSSMLAGKETQYF. The chain links TRBV27 to TRBJ2-5; 9 bases line up with TRBD2. This CDR3 region has 15 residues. The germline V gene has CDR1 MNHEY and CDR2 SMNVEV (reference sequence). V shed 4 bases, J shed 3 bases, and the junction held 6 bases outside the gene matches.

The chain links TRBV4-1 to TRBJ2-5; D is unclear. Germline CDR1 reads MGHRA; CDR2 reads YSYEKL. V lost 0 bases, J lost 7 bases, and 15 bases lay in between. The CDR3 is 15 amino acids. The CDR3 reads CASSQDRPDVGTQYF. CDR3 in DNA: TGCGCCAGCAGCCAAGATAGGCCCGACGTCGGGACCCAGTACTTC.

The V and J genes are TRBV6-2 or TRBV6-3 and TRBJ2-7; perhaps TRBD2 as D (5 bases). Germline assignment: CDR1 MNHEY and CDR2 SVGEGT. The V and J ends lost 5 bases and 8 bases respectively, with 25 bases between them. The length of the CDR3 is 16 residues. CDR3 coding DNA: TGTGCCAGCAGTCCGGTGCTCAGAGTCTCTCCCGGGAAGCAGTACTTC. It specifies CASSPVLRVSPGKQYF.